This TCR beta chain derives from a study of blood T cell repertoires in COVID-19. The V gene end was trimmed by 1 base and the J gene end by 5 bases; junction bases not matched to a gene: 4. Germline CDR1 and CDR2: MNHNS and SASEGT. The CDR3 totals 14 residues. Generated by immunoSEQ multiplex PCR, the TCRdb table keeps only in-frame clones and is missing some. The sample has approximately 200,000 clones; about 81% are singletons. The sample was peripheral blood. V and J are TRBV6-1 and TRBJ2-5; TRBD2 aligns across 7 bases. This sequence was found in an elderly woman with COVID-19, enrolled during active disease. The CDR3 region is CASSEGTRYETQYF. CDR3 in DNA: TGTGCCAGCAGTGAAGGGACTAGGTACGAGACCCAGTACTTC.